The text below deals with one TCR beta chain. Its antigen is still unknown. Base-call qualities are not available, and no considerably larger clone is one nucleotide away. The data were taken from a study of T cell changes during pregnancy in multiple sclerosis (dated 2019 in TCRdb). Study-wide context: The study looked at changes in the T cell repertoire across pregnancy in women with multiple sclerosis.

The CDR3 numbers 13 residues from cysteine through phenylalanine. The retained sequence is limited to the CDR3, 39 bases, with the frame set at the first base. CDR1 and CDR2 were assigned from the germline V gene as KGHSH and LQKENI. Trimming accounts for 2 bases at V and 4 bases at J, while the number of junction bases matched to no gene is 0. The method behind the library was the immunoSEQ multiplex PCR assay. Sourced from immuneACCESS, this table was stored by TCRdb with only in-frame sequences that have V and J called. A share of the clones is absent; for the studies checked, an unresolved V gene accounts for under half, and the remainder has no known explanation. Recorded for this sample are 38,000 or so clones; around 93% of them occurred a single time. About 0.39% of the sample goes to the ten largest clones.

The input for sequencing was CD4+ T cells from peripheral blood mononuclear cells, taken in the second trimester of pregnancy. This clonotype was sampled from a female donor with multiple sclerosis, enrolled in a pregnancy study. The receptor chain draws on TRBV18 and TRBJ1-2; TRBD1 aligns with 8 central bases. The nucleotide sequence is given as TGTGCCAGCTCACCAGACAGGGGCTATGGCTACACCTTC. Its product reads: CASSPDRGYGYTF.